Presented here are 20 T cell receptor beta chains from one specimen sequenced in a study of blood T cell repertoires in COVID-19. TCRdb's copy holds only in-frame clones and misses some; the assay was immunoSEQ multiplex PCR. The data contain about 86,000 clones, roughly 84% of them singletons. Sequencing was done on a sample of peripheral blood. These receptors all come from a woman of 80 years or more with active or convalescent COVID-19.

The chain uses TRBV6-1 and TRBJ1-5; D is unclear. Germline CDR1 reads MNHNS; CDR2 reads SASEGT. V lost 2 bases to trimming and J lost 4 bases, with 9 bases between them. This CDR3 is 14 amino acids long. CDR3 loop: CASSERMENQPQHF. As DNA, the CDR3 is TGTGCCAGCAGTGAACGGATGGAGAATCAGCCCCAGCATTTT.

The gene calls are TRBV20-1 and TRBJ2-3; 8 bases map to TRBD2. CDR3 length: 16 residues. The V segment lost 3 bases and the J segment 1 base; nucleotides outside the gene matches: 9. The V gene's germline CDR1 is DFQATT and CDR2 SNEGSKA (reference sequence). The chain's CDR3 is CSASDPSGSRTDTQYF. CDR3 sequence (DNA): TGCAGTGCTAGTGATCCTAGCGGGTCGCGCACAGATACGCAGTATTTT.

The V gene is TRBV3-1 (or the pseudogene TRBV3-2), the J gene TRBJ2-5; TRBD2 agrees at 14 bases. The CDR3 contains 22 residues. The J segment lost 3 bases and the V segment lost 3 bases, leaving 21 bases of the junction unmatched. Germline-derived CDR1 and CDR2 are LGHDT and YNNKEL (reference sequence). CDR3 DNA: TGTGCCAGCAGCCAGAAATCCCTGACTAGCGGGGGGGCAATCGTAGACGAAGAGACCCAGTACTTC. It yields the protein CASSQKSLTSGGAIVDEETQYF.

This clone was seen just once. This same CDR3 is encoded by further DNA sequences in the sample. The chain recombines TRBV19 with TRBJ2-1, with 8 bases matching TRBD1. V lost 4 bases and J lost 2; bases outside the gene matches: 4. There are 15 residues in the CDR3. Germline V gene data show CDR1 as LNHDA and CDR2 as SQIVND (reference sequence). The CDR3, as DNA: TGTGCCAGTAGTACCAGGACAGGGACCTACAATGAGCAGTTCTTC. This encodes CASSTRTGTYNEQFF.

The CDR3 protein is CASSLLNRDRGLPNYGYTF. In nucleotides, the CDR3 is TGCGCCAGCAGCTTATTAAACCGGGACAGGGGCCTTCCTAACTATGGCTACACCTTC. J is TRBJ1-2 and V is TRBV5-1, with 10 bases fitting TRBD1. This CDR3 has 19 residues. Germline values: CDR1 SGHRS, CDR2 YFSETQ. V trimming: 2 bases; J trimming: 0 bases; junction bases outside the gene matches: 13.

This sequence joins TRBV5-1 and TRBJ2-7; D is perhaps TRBD2 (5 bases). The CDR3 covers 15 residues. The germline gives CDR1 SGHRS, CDR2 YFSETQ. V gave up 0 bases and J gave up 6 bases, with 16 bases separating them. CDR3 sequence reads: CASSLDGIRGGEQYF. DNA of the CDR3: TGCGCCAGCAGCTTGGACGGTATCCGAGGAGGCGAGCAGTACTTC.

The gene calls are TRBV12-3 or TRBV12-4 and TRBJ2-5; D is undetermined. Trimming left V 3 bases short and J 5 bases short, with 10 bases between. The CDR3 extends over 13 amino acids. CDR3: CASSFVASETQYF. CDR3 in DNA: TGTGCCAGCAGTTTTGTAGCAAGCGAGACCCAGTACTTC.

For the CDR3, the DNA is TGTGCCTGGAACGAGGTCGGCGGTATCTATGGCTACACCTTC. This sequence encodes CAWNEVGGIYGYTF. V is TRBV30 and J is TRBJ1-2; D gene ambiguous. CDR1 is GTSNPN and CDR2 is SVGIG in the germline V gene (reference sequence). Trimming removed 4 bases from V and 4 bases from J, with 16 bases in between. The CDR3 has 14 amino acids.

The J gene is TRBJ2-7, the V gene TRBV27; D is perhaps TRBD2 (6 bases). This CDR3 comprises 14 residues. Germline V gene data show CDR1 as MNHEY and CDR2 as SMNVEV (reference sequence). V was cut by 6 bases and J by 4 bases, with 16 bases left in between. The CDR3 DNA reads TGTGCCAGCAGACGACCGGGACTTCAATACGAGCAGTACTTC. As protein: CASRRPGLQYEQYF.

The V gene is TRBV28, the J gene TRBJ2-3, with 11 bases aligning to TRBD2. V lost 4 bases, J lost 3 bases, and 9 bases stayed unmatched. Per the germline V gene, CDR1 is MDHEN and CDR2 is SYDVKM. The CDR3 spans 17 residues. The DNA for the CDR3 is TGTGCCAGCAGTTCACCACTAGCGGGGGTTACTACAGATACGCAGTATTTT. It translates to CASSSPLAGVTTDTQYF.

This chain joins TRBV30 and TRBJ1-2; TRBD1 agrees at 7 bases. V lost 5 bases to trimming and J lost 7 bases; unmatched junction nucleotides: 13. CDR1 GTSNPN and CDR2 SVGIG come from the germline V gene (reference sequence). The CDR3 is made up of 14 amino acids. The CDR3 reads CAWHRGMAQGGYTF. DNA of the CDR3: TGTGCCTGGCACAGGGGAATGGCTCAGGGTGGCTACACCTTC.

V is TRBV20-1 and J is TRBJ2-1, with TRBD2 matching over 7 bases. This CDR3 has 14 residues. From germline, CDR1 is DFQATT and CDR2 SNEGSKA (reference sequence). J was trimmed by 7 bases and V by 3 bases; bases with no gene match: 9. The CDR3 sequence is CSASGRGLRNEQFF. DNA of the CDR3: TGCAGTGCTAGTGGGCGGGGGTTGAGGAATGAGCAGTTCTTC.

This clone was detected only a few times. This rearrangement joins TRBV5-1 to TRBJ1-2; TRBD1 aligns across 7 bases. CDR3 length: 15 residues. The trim removed 0 bases at V and 6 bases at J, leaving 8 bases unmatched. Germline V gene lookup returns CDR1 SGHRS and CDR2 YFSETQ. The DNA for the CDR3 is TGCGCCAGCAGCTTGGTGGGGGTGACAGGGCATGGCTACACCTTC. This gives the protein CASSLVGVTGHGYTF.

The chain combines TRBV28 with TRBJ1-1; 8 positions match TRBD1. Germline trimming cut 8 bases from V and 7 bases from J; bases unmatched to any gene: 12. The germline gives CDR1 MDHEN, CDR2 SYDVKM. The CDR3 consists of 14 residues. The DNA of the CDR3 is TGTGCCAGCCGTACCCCGGGACAGGCTCATGAAGCTTTCTTT. Its protein product is CASRTPGQAHEAFF. Full variable domain (missing parts from reference TRBV28 and TRBJ1-1): DVKVTQSSRYLVKRTGEKVFLECVQDMDHENMFWYRQDPGLGLRLIYFSYDVKMKEKGDIPEGYSVSREKKERFSLILESASTNQTSMYLCASRTPGQAHEAFFGQGTRLTVV.

This clone was counted a single time. V usage is TRBV6-5 and J usage is TRBJ2-1; 9 nucleotides align to TRBD2. Germline V gives CDR1 MNHEY, CDR2 SVGAGI. Trimming removed 7 bases from V and 4 bases from J; junction bases left unmatched: 8. The CDR3 totals 15 residues. The DNA of the CDR3 is TGTGCCAGCAAACAGACTAGCGGAGGTTACAATGAGCAGTTCTTC. Its protein product is CASKQTSGGYNEQFF.

The J gene is TRBJ2-6, the V gene TRBV3-1 (or the pseudogene TRBV3-2); D is uncertain. This CDR3 is built from 18 residues. Germline V gives CDR1 LGHDT, CDR2 YNNKEL (reference sequence). Trimming shortened V by 3 bases and J by 1 base, and 16 bases separated the two germline ends. The CDR3 DNA is TGTGCCAGCAGCCAGGCCTACTCCCGCGGATCTGGGGCCAACGTCCTGACTTTC. This gives the protein CASSQAYSRGSGANVLTF.

In its sample, this clone was seen a few times. The rearrangement joins TRBV5-1 to TRBJ1-5; TRBD1 might be the D (6 bases). Germline V gene lookup returns CDR1 SGHRS and CDR2 YFSETQ. V lost 3 bases and J lost 0, with 13 bases in between. CDR3 size: 16 residues. The CDR3: CASSSAGQYSNQPQHF. CDR3 bases: TGCGCCAGCAGCTCTGCTGGACAGTATAGCAATCAGCCCCAGCATTTT.

The J gene is TRBJ2-2, the V gene TRBV30; 7 bases are a match to TRBD2. Looked up from germline, CDR1 is GTSNPN and CDR2 is SVGIG (reference sequence). CDR3 size: 14 residues. Trimming at V came to 0 bases and at J to 2 bases, leaving 0 bases not matched to a gene. Here the CDR3 reads CAWSVGLNTGELFF. In DNA form, the CDR3 reads TGTGCCTGGAGTGTGGGACTAAACACCGGGGAGCTGTTTTTT.

In its sample, this clone was seen once. This chain joins TRBV20-1 and TRBJ2-1; 9 bases align to TRBD2. Unmatched junction bases numbered 9, after V lost 3 bases and J lost 9 bases. The length of the CDR3 is 14 residues. Germline-derived CDR1 and CDR2 are DFQATT and SNEGSKA (reference sequence). The DNA for the CDR3 is TGCAGTGCTAGTAGCCCTAGCGGGACTTTTGAGCAGTTCTTC. Translated: CSASSPSGTFEQFF.

The chain has TRBV28 and TRBJ2-1; possible D gene TRBD2, 6 bases. Germline loops: CDR1 MDHEN, CDR2 SYDVKM. The CDR3 spans 12 residues. Trimming took off 6 bases at V and 5 bases at J, with 8 bases between the two ends. The CDR3 DNA reads TGTGCCAGCAGGGGACTTAACAATGAGCAGTTCTTC. Protein sequence: CASRGLNNEQFF.